This entry is about one T cell receptor beta chain. The sample belongs to a study of T-cell reconstitution after alpha-beta-depleted transplantation in children. During its preparation, the TCRbeta library received unique molecular identifiers. TCRdb called the PCR reads again in MiXCR, with one record for every CDR3 protein. The repertoire holds a few hundred thousand distinct CDR3 sequences, under 13% seen once, with around 2.4% in the top ten. The TCR was taken from a human donor who donated a stem cell graft to a child with acute lymphoblastic leukemia. The sequenced sample was PBMCs from the stem cell graft donor, obtained from the stem cell graft.

CDR3 protein: CASSHFGEKLFF. The DNA of the CDR3 is TGTGCCAGCAGCCATTTCGGGGAAAAACTGTTTTTT. V usage is TRBV3-1 and J usage is TRBJ1-4; D is ambiguous. The CDR3 spans 12 residues. Per germline, CDR1 LGHDT and CDR2 YNNKEL (reference sequence). Trimming took off 3 bases at V and 8 bases at J, with 7 bases between the two ends.